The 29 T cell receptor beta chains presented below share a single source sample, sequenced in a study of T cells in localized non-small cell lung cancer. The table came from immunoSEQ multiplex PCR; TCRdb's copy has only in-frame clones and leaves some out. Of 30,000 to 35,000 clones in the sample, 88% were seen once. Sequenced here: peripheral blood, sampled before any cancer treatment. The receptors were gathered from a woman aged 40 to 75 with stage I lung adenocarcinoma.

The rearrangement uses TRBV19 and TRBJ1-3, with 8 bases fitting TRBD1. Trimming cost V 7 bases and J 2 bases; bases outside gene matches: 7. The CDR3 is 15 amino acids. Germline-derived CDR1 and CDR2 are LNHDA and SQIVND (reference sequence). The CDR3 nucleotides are TGTGCCAGTACTGCGGACAGGGCGGCTGGAAACACCATATATTTT. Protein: CASTADRAAGNTIYF.

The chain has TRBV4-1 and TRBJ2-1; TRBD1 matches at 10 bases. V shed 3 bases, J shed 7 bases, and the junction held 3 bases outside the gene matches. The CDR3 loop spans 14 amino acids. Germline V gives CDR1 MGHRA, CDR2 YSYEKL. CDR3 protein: CASSHPDRGNEQFF. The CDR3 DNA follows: TGCGCCAGCAGCCACCCGGACAGGGGGAATGAGCAGTTCTTC.

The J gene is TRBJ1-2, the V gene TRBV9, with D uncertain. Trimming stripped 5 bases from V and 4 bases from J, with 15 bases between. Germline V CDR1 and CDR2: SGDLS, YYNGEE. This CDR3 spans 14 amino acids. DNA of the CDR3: TGTGCCAGCAGAGGAACTAGGTCTGGCTATGGCTACACCTTC. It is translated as CASRGTRSGYGYTF.

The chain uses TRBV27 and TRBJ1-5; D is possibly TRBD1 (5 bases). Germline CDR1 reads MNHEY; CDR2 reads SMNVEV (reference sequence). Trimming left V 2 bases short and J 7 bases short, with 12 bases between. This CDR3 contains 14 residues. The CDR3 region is CASSLNSAGQPQHF. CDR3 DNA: TGTGCCAGCAGTTTAAACAGCGCAGGGCAGCCCCAGCATTTT.

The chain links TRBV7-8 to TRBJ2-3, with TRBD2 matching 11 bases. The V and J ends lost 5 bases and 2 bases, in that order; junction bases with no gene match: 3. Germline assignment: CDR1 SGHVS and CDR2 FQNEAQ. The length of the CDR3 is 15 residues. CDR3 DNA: TGTGCCAGCAGCCCGACTAGCGGGGTCACAGATACGCAGTATTTT. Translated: CASSPTSGVTDTQYF. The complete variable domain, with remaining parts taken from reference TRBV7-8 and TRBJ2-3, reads GAGVSQSPRYKVAKRGQDVALRCDPISGHVSLFWYQQALGQGPEFLTYFQNEAQLDKSGLPSDRFFAERPEGSVSTLKIQRTQQEDSAVYLCASSPTSGVTDTQYFGPGTRLTVL.

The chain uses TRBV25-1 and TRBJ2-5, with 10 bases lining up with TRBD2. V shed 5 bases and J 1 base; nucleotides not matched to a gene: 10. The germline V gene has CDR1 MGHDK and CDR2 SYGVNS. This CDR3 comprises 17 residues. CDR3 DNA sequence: TGTGCCAGCAGTAGGGCTAGCGGGGGTGGGGTCCAAGAGACCCAGTACTTC. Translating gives CASSRASGGGVQETQYF.

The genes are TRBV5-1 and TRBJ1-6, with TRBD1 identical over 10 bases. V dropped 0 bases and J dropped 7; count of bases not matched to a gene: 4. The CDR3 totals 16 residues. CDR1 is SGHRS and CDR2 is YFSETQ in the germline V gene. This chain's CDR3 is CASSLVGQGTNSPLHF. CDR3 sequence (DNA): TGCGCCAGCAGCTTGGTGGGACAGGGGACGAATTCACCCCTCCACTTT.

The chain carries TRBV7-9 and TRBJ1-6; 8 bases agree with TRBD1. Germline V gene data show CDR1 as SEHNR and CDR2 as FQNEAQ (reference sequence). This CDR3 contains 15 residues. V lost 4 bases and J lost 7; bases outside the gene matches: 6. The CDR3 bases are TGTGCCAGCAGCTGGACAGGGAACCGAAATTCACCCCTCCACTTT. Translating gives CASSWTGNRNSPLHF.

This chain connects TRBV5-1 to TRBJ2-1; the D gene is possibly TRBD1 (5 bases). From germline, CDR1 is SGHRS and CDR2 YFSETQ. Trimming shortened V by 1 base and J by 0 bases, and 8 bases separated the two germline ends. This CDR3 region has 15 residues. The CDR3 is CASSLQGSSYNEQFF. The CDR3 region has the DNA TGCGCCAGCAGCTTGCAGGGTTCCTCCTACAATGAGCAGTTCTTC.

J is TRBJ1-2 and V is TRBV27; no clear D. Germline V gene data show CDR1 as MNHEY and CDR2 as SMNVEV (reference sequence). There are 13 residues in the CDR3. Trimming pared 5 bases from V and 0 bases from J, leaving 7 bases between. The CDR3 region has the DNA TGTGCCAGCAGTATCCTACCTAACTATGGCTACACCTTC. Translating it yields CASSILPNYGYTF.

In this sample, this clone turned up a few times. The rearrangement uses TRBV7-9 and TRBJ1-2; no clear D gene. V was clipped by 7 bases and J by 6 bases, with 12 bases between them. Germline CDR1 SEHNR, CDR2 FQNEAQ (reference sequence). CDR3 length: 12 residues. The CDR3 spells CASTRPPNGYTF. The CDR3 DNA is TGTGCCAGCACCCGTCCCCCGAATGGCTACACCTTC.

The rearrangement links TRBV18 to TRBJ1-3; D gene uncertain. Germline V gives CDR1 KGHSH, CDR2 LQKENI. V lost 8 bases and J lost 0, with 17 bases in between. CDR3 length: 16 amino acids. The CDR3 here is CASTPPGGLSGNTIYF. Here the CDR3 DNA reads TGTGCCAGCACTCCGCCGGGTGGTCTCTCTGGAAACACCATATATTTT.

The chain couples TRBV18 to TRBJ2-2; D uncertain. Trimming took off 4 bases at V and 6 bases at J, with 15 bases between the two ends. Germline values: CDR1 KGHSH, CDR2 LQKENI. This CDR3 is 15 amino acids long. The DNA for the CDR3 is TGTGCCAGCTCACTTCCCACGTCTGTCGCCGGGGAGCTGTTTTTT. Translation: CASSLPTSVAGELFF. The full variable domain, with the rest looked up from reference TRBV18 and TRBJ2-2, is NAGVMQNPRHLVRRRGQEARLRCSPMKGHSHVYWYRQLPEEGLKFMVYLQKENIIDESGMPKERFSAEFPKEGPSILRIQQVVRGDSAAYFCASSLPTSVAGELFFGEGSRLTVL.

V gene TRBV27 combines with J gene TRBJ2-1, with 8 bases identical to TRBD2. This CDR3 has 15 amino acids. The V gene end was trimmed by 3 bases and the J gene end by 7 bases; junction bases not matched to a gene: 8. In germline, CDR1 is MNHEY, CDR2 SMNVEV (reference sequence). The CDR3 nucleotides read TGTGCCAGCAGTTTCTTGGCGGGGGGCCCTAATGAGCAGTTCTTC. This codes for CASSFLAGGPNEQFF.

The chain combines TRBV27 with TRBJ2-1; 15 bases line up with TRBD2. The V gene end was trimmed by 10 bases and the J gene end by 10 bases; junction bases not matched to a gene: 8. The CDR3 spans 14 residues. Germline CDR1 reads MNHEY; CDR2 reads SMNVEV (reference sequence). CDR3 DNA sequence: TGTGCCACCCTACCGGGACTAGCGGGGGGCGAGCAGTTCTTC. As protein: CATLPGLAGGEQFF.

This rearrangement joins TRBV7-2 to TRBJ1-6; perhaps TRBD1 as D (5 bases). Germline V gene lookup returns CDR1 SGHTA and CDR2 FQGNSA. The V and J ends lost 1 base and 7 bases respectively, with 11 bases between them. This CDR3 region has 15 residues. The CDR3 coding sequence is TGTGCCAGCAGCTTAGTGCAGGGTGGCAATTCACCCCTCCACTTT. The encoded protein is CASSLVQGGNSPLHF. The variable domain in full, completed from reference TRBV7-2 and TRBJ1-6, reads GAGVSQSPSNKVTEKGKDVELRCDPISGHTALYWYRQSLGQGLEFLIYFQGNSAPDKSGLPSDRFSAERTGGSVSTLTIQRTQQEDSAVYLCASSLVQGGNSPLHFGNGTRLTVT.

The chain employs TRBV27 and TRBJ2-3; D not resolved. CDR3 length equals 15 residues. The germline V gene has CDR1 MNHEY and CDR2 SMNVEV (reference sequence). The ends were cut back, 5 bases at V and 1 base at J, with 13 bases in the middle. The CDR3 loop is CASSPRRPGTDTQYF. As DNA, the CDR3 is TGTGCCAGCAGTCCCCGCCGGCCCGGCACAGATACGCAGTATTTT.

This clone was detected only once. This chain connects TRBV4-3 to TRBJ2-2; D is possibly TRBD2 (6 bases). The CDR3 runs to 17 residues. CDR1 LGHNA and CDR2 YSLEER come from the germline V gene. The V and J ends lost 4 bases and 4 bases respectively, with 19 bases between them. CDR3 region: CASSRGIRGGFTGELFF. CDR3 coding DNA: TGCGCCAGCAGCCGGGGGATCCGGGGAGGATTCACCGGGGAGCTGTTTTTT.

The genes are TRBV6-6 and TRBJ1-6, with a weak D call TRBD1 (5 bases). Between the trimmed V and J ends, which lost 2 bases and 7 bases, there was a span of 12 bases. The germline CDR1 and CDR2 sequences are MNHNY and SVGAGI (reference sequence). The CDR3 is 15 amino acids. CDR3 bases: TGTGCCAGCAGTTACCTGAGGGGATTGAATTCACCCCTCCACTTT. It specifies CASSYLRGLNSPLHF.

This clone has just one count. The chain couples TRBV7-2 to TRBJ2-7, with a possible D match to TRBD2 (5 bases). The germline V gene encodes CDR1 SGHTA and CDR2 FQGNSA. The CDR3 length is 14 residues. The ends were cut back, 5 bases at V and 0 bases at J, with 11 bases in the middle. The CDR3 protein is CASSVQGSSYEQYF. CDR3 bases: TGTGCCAGCAGCGTACAAGGGAGCTCCTACGAGCAGTACTTC.

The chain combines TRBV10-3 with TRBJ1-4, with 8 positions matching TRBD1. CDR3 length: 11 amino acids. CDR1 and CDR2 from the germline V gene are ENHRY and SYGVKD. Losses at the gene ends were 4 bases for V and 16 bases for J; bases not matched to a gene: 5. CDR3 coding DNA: TGTGCCATCAGTGGGGGGACAGGAAGGTTTTTT. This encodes CAISGGTGRFF.

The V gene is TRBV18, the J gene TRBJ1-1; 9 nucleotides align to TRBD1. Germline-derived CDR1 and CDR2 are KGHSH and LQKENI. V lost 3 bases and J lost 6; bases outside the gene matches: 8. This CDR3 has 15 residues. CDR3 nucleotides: TGTGCCAGCTCACCGTCCTACAGGGGGCACGCTGAAGCTTTCTTT. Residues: CASSPSYRGHAEAFF.

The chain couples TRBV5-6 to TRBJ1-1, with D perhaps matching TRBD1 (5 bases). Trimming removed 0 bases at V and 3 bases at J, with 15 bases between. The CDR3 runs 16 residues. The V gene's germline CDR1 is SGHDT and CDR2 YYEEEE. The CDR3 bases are TGTGCCAGCAGCTTGGACTCACAGGCAGTGCACACTGAAGCTTTCTTT. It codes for CASSLDSQAVHTEAFF.

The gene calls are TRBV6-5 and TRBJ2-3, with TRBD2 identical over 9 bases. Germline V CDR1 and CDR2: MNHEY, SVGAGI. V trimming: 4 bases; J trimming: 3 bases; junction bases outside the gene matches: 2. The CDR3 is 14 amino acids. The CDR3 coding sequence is TGTGCCAGCAGTTCCCTAGCGGGGACAGATACGCAGTATTTT. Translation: CASSSLAGTDTQYF.

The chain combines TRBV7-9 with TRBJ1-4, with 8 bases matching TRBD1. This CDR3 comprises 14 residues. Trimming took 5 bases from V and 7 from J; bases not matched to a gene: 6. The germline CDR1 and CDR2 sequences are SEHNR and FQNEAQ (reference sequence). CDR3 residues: CASSRQGATEKLFF. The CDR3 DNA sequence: TGTGCCAGCAGCCGTCAGGGGGCGACTGAAAAACTGTTTTTT. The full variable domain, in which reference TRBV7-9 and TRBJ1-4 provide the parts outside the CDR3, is DTGVSQNPRHKITKRGQNVTFRCDPISEHNRLYWYRQTLGQGPEFLTYFQNEAQLEKSRLLSDRFSAERPKGSFSTLEIQRTEQGDSAMYLCASSRQGATEKLFFGSGTQLSVL.

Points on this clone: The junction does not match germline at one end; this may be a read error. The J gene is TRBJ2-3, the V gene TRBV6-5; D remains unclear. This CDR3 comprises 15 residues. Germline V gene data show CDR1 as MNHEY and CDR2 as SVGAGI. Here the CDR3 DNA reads TGTGCCACCAGTTCACGAAACAGAGCCACAGATACGCAGTATTTT. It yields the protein CATSSRNRATDTQYF.

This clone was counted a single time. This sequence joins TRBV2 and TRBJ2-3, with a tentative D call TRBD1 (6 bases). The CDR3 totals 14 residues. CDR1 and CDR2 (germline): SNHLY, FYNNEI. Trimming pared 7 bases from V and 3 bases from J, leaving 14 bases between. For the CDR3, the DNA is TGTGCCAGCACTAAGATGGGGGCAACAGATACGCAGTATTTT. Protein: CASTKMGATDTQYF.

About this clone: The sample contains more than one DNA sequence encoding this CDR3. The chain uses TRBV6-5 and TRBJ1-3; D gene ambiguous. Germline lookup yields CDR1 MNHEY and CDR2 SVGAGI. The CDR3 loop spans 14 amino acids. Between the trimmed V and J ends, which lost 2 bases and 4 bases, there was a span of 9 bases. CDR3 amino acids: CASSYGRAGNTIYF. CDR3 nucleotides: TGTGCCAGCAGTTACGGTCGAGCCGGAAACACCATATATTTT.

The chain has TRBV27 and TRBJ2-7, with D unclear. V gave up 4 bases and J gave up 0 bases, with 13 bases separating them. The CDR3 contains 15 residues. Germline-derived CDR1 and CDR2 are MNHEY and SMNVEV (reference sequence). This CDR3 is CASSSSAGSSYEQYF. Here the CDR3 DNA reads TGTGCCAGCAGTTCCTCGGCCGGTAGCTCCTACGAGCAGTACTTC.